These 24 T cell receptor beta chains were sequenced from one sample in a study of cytomegalovirus exposure and HLA in healthy donors. Clones were sequenced by immunoSEQ multiplex PCR, and TCRdb holds only the in-frame ones, with some missing. The sample has more than 110,000 clones; 85% to 90% are singletons. The source material was PBMCs. These receptors were collected from a woman between 18 and 30 years old in good health and CMV-seropositive.

This chain uses TRBV4-1 with TRBJ1-1; 12 nucleotides align to TRBD1. Germline CDR1 reads MGHRA; CDR2 reads YSYEKL. V dropped 3 bases and J dropped 8; count of bases not matched to a gene: 7. The CDR3 covers 15 residues. The CDR3 region is CASSHRSGQGAEAFF. In DNA, the CDR3 is TGCGCCAGCAGCCACAGGTCGGGACAGGGGGCAGAAGCTTTCTTT.

The chain employs TRBV28 and TRBJ1-4, with 7 bases lining up with TRBD1. Germline loops: CDR1 MDHEN, CDR2 SYDVKM. The CDR3 spans 15 residues. The V and J ends lost 2 bases and 6 bases, in that order; junction bases with no gene match: 6. CDR3 residues: CASSLTGVKYEKLFF. CDR3 DNA: TGTGCCAGCAGTTTAACAGGGGTTAAATATGAAAAACTGTTTTTT.

This chain uses TRBV19 with TRBJ1-5, with D uncertain. CDR3 length: 14 residues. CDR1 is LNHDA, CDR2 SQIVND, per germline (reference sequence). V dropped 4 bases and J dropped 2 bases, with 9 bases sitting between them. The CDR3 sequence is CASSSYTGNQPQHF. CDR3 sequence (DNA): TGTGCCAGTAGTAGTTACACCGGCAATCAGCCCCAGCATTTT. The full variable domain, completed using reference TRBV19 and TRBJ1-5, is DGGITQSPKYLFRKEGQNVTLSCEQNLNHDAMYWYRQDPGQGLRLIYYSQIVNDFQKGDIAEGYSVSREKKESFPLTVTSAQKNPTAFYLCASSSYTGNQPQHFGDGTRLSIL.

This clone was detected once. The chain uses TRBV28 and TRBJ2-5; 7 nucleotides agree with TRBD2. V lost 3 bases and J lost 5; bases outside the gene matches: 12. The length of the CDR3 is 16 residues. From germline, CDR1 is MDHEN and CDR2 SYDVKM. The CDR3 bases are TGTGCCAGCAGTTTGCTGTTTGGCGGGAGCCGGGAGACCCAGTACTTC. Amino acid sequence: CASSLLFGGSRETQYF.

The chain recombines TRBV4-1 with TRBJ2-6; TRBD1 matches at 10 bases. The CDR3 has 17 amino acids. CDR1 and CDR2 from the germline V gene are MGHRA and YSYEKL. The V segment lost 4 bases and the J segment 4 bases; nucleotides outside the gene matches: 7. CDR3 nucleotides: TGCGCCAGCAGCCGAGACAGGGGGCGCTCCGGGGCCAACGTCCTGACTTTC. It translates to CASSRDRGRSGANVLTF.

The CDR3 region is CASSYGTSRGGELFF. Written as DNA, the CDR3 is TGTGCCAGCAGTTACGGGACTAGCAGGGGCGGGGAGCTGTTTTTT. The chain carries TRBV6-5 and TRBJ2-2, with TRBD2 matching 9 bases. Germline trimming cut 2 bases from V and 7 bases from J; bases unmatched to any gene: 5. This CDR3 comprises 15 residues. CDR1 and CDR2 from the germline V gene are MNHEY and SVGAGI.

The chain recombines TRBV19 with TRBJ1-4, with 10 bases lining up with TRBD1. V gave up 3 bases and J gave up 5 bases; unmatched junction bases: 6. The CDR3 is 16 amino acids. CDR1 LNHDA and CDR2 SQIVND come from the germline V gene (reference sequence). This CDR3 is CASSIVRTGGNEKLFF. CDR3 nucleotide sequence: TGTGCCAGTAGTATTGTCCGGACAGGGGGAAATGAAAAACTGTTTTTT.

This clone was counted only a few times. The chain has TRBV5-1 and TRBJ2-7; 8 positions match TRBD1. CDR3 size: 15 residues. V lost 4 bases, J lost 1 base, and 7 bases stayed unmatched. Germline V gene data show CDR1 as SGHRS and CDR2 as YFSETQ. CDR3 nucleotides: TGCGCCAGCAGCCGGGGACAGGTTCAATCCTACGAGCAGTACTTC. This gives the protein CASSRGQVQSYEQYF.

CDR3 coding DNA: TGTGCCAGCAGCTTGGTTGGGAGGAACTATGGCTACACCTTC. This sequence encodes CASSLVGRNYGYTF. This chain links TRBV5-4 with TRBJ1-2; D gene ambiguous. The V gene lost 0 bases and the J gene lost 2 bases, with 8 bases spanning the gap. Germline V gene lookup returns CDR1 SGHNT and CDR2 YYREEE (reference sequence). This CDR3 has 14 residues.

The chain has TRBV5-8 and TRBJ1-4; D might be TRBD1 (5 bases). Trimming shortened V by 5 bases and J by 8 bases, and 22 bases separated the two germline ends. Germline V lookup: CDR1 SGHTS, CDR2 YDEGEE. This CDR3 spans 16 amino acids. Here the CDR3 reads CASSLMPSGGYEKLFF. In nucleotides, the CDR3 is TGTGCCAGCAGTTTGATGCCGAGTGGGGGGTACGAAAAACTGTTTTTT.

The chain's CDR3 is CASSTPGTAGGETQYF. DNA for the CDR3: TGTGCCAGTAGTACCCCGGGGACAGCGGGCGGGGAGACCCAGTACTTC. V and J are TRBV19 and TRBJ2-5; a possible D gene is TRBD1 (7 bases). The germline CDR1 and CDR2 sequences are LNHDA and SQIVND (reference sequence). The CDR3 is 16 amino acids. Deletions cut 4 bases from V and 5 bases from J, with 20 bases between.

In this sample, this clone turned up once. V gene TRBV18 combines with J gene TRBJ2-1; 10 positions match TRBD2. The J segment lost 0 bases and the V segment lost 1 base, leaving 0 bases of the junction unmatched. The CDR3 spans 16 residues. Germline V gene data show CDR1 as KGHSH and CDR2 as LQKENI. CDR3 sequence (DNA): TGTGCCAGCTCACCACTAGCGGGAGGCTCCTACAATGAGCAGTTCTTC. Its translation is CASSPLAGGSYNEQFF.

This clone has a handful of counts. The chain recombines TRBV19 with TRBJ1-1, with D maybe TRBD1 (6 bases). The CDR3 runs to 13 residues. Trimming left V 4 bases short and J 3 bases short, with 9 bases between. Germline V gene sequence: CDR1 LNHDA, CDR2 SQIVND (reference sequence). DNA of the CDR3: TGTGCCAGTAGTAGAAACAGGGACACTGAAGCTTTCTTT. This translates into CASSRNRDTEAFF.

This chain joins TRBV6-1 and TRBJ2-1, with unresolved D. CDR3 length: 14 residues. CDR1 is MNHNS and CDR2 is SASEGT in the germline V gene. Deletions cut 3 bases from V and 0 bases from J, with 6 bases between. The CDR3 bases are TGTGCCAGCAGTGACGAGAGCTCCTACAATGAGCAGTTCTTC. Protein: CASSDESSYNEQFF.

The chain employs TRBV19 and TRBJ1-6, with 10 positions matching TRBD1. Germline V gene data show CDR1 as LNHDA and CDR2 as SQIVND (reference sequence). Trimming took 3 bases from V and 6 from J; bases not matched to a gene: 2. The length of the CDR3 is 15 residues. CDR3 sequence: CASSIGDRGNSPLHF. DNA of the CDR3: TGTGCCAGTAGTATCGGGGACAGGGGTAATTCACCCCTCCACTTT.

In its sample, this clone was seen once. The chain couples TRBV11-2 to TRBJ2-2; 14 positions agree with TRBD2. Trimming cost V 0 bases and J 3 bases; bases outside gene matches: 9. The CDR3 length is 20 residues. The germline gives CDR1 SGHAT, CDR2 FQNNGV. The CDR3 protein is CASSLDPPTSGRVYTGELFF. The CDR3 DNA reads as TGTGCCAGCAGCTTAGACCCACCGACTAGCGGGAGGGTGTACACCGGGGAGCTGTTTTTT.

The chain couples TRBV4-2 to TRBJ2-5, with 7 bases that match TRBD1. Germline V gene sequence: CDR1 LGHNA, CDR2 YNFKEQ. CDR3 length equals 15 residues. The V segment lost 2 bases and the J segment 2 bases; nucleotides outside the gene matches: 5. For the CDR3, the DNA is TGTGCCAGCAGCCAACTCAGGGGGAATCAAGAGACCCAGTACTTC. As protein: CASSQLRGNQETQYF.

The chain has TRBV28 and TRBJ2-7; TRBD1 might be the D (6 bases). CDR1 is MDHEN and CDR2 is SYDVKM in the germline V gene. This CDR3 comprises 12 residues. V gave up 7 bases and J gave up 2 bases, with 9 bases separating them. The CDR3 reads CASKQGTYEQYF. DNA for the CDR3: TGTGCCAGCAAACAGGGCACCTACGAGCAGTACTTC.

This clone showed up just a few times. The V and J genes are TRBV7-9 and TRBJ2-7, with 7 bases lining up with TRBD2. The CDR3 is 15 residues long. Germline V gene data show CDR1 as SEHNR and CDR2 as FQNEAQ (reference sequence). V was pared by 6 bases and J by 6 bases, with 14 bases of the junction left unmatched. The CDR3 DNA reads TGTGCCAGCAGTCCCGAGATGGGCGGGAGCCGCGAGCAGTACTTC. This gives the protein CASSPEMGGSREQYF. Variable domain in full (rest from reference TRBV7-9 and TRBJ2-7): DTGVSQNPRHKITKRGQNVTFRCDPISEHNRLYWYRQTLGQGPEFLTYFQNEAQLEKSRLLSDRFSAERPKGSFSTLEIQRTEQGDSAMYLCASSPEMGGSREQYFGPGTRLTVT.

The V call is TRBV5-6, the J call TRBJ2-7; possibly TRBD1 for D (5 bases). The germline V gene has CDR1 SGHDT and CDR2 YYEEEE. V gave up 0 bases and J gave up 2 bases, with 12 bases separating them. CDR3 length: 15 amino acids. This chain's CDR3 is CASSLGPGHTYEQYF. The CDR3 coding sequence is TGTGCCAGCAGCTTGGGCCCAGGACATACCTACGAGCAGTACTTC.

The chain joins TRBV28 to TRBJ1-6, with a weak D call TRBD1 (5 bases). The CDR3 spans 13 residues. Germline V lookup: CDR1 MDHEN, CDR2 SYDVKM. Trimming pared 9 bases from V and 9 bases from J, leaving 15 bases between. CDR3 coding DNA: TGTGCCAGTCGTAGGGGTGGCGGTTCACCCCTCCACTTT. Its protein product is CASRRGGGSPLHF. The full variable domain, rest sourced from reference TRBV28 and TRBJ1-6, is DVKVTQSSRYLVKRTGEKVFLECVQDMDHENMFWYRQDPGLGLRLIYFSYDVKMKEKGDIPEGYSVSREKKERFSLILESASTNQTSMYLCASRRGGGSPLHFGNGTRLTVT.

The chain carries TRBV4-3 and TRBJ2-3, with D hard to call. The CDR3 covers 15 residues. V shed 3 bases and J shed 2 bases, with 12 bases lying between them. Germline CDR1 and CDR2: LGHNA and YSLEER. CDR3 in amino acids: CASSHQFADTDTQYF. The DNA of the CDR3 is TGCGCCAGCAGCCATCAATTTGCGGACACAGATACGCAGTATTTT.

This chain connects TRBV6-5 to TRBJ1-1, with D possibly being TRBD1 (5 bases). Germline V gives CDR1 MNHEY, CDR2 SVGAGI. Trimming stripped 7 bases from V and 7 bases from J, with 16 bases between. This CDR3 spans 13 amino acids. As DNA, the CDR3 is TGTGCCAGCATAGGGGCCGGCATGGTTGAAGCTTTCTTT. Translated: CASIGAGMVEAFF.

The gene calls are TRBV6-1 and TRBJ2-1; D ambiguous. V was pared by 8 bases and J by 0 bases, with 14 bases between. The germline CDR1 and CDR2 sequences are MNHNS and SASEGT. The CDR3 consists of 15 residues. This CDR3 is CASLAYVNSYNEQFF. In DNA, the CDR3 is TGTGCCAGCTTGGCTTACGTCAACTCCTACAATGAGCAGTTCTTC.